Listed here are 16 T cell receptor beta chains from one sample, sequenced in a study of blood T cells in healthy people across ages. For the second PCR, which ran for 7 to 11 cycles, a sample-barcoded 5' primer and a J-beta primer mix were used. TCRdb itself ran the 5' RACE reads through MiXCR, one entry per CDR3 protein. The sample contains fewer than 2 million distinct CDR3 sequences, about 39% of which appear only once. Sequences were obtained from blood. The receptors originated from a human donor in good health.

The chain combines TRBV7-2 with TRBJ2-7; 7 bases match TRBD1. Per germline, CDR1 SGHTA and CDR2 FQGNSA. V lost 5 bases, J lost 6 bases, and 4 bases stayed unmatched. The CDR3 is 12 residues long. The CDR3 region is CASSHRGGEQYF. CDR3 bases: TGTGCCAGCAGCCACAGGGGTGGCGAGCAGTACTTC. The entire variable domain, with the rest obtained from reference TRBV7-2 and TRBJ2-7, is as follows: GAGVSQSPSNKVTEKGKDVELRCDPISGHTALYWYRQSLGQGLEFLIYFQGNSAPDKSGLPSDRFSAERTGGSVSTLTIQRTQQEDSAVYLCASSHRGGEQYFGPGTRLTVT.

This sequence joins TRBV7-2 and TRBJ2-3; the D is unclear. This CDR3 spans 16 amino acids. V gave up 1 base and J gave up 4 bases, with 15 bases separating them. CDR1 and CDR2 from the germline V gene are SGHTA and FQGNSA. CDR3 DNA sequence: TGTGCCAGCAGCTTAGAGGGTAGGATGTATCCAGATACGCAGTATTTT. As protein: CASSLEGRMYPDTQYF.

This clonotype occurred a few times. V is TRBV3-1 and J is TRBJ2-5; maybe TRBD1 (5 bases). Germline CDR1 reads LGHDT; CDR2 reads YNNKEL (reference sequence). V shed 0 bases and J shed 0 bases, with 8 bases lying between them. This CDR3 comprises 15 residues. CDR3 amino acids: CASSQELGDQETQYF. The CDR3 coding sequence is TGTGCCAGCAGCCAAGAGTTAGGGGACCAAGAGACCCAGTACTTC.

V is TRBV7-2 and J is TRBJ2-1; the match to TRBD2 covers 7 bases. V lost 2 bases to trimming and J lost 1 base; unmatched junction nucleotides: 8. Looked up from germline, CDR1 is SGHTA and CDR2 is FQGNSA. The CDR3 sequence is 17 residues long. CDR3: CASSLWGGARSYNEQFF. CDR3 sequence (DNA): TGTGCCAGCAGCTTATGGGGGGGTGCCAGGTCCTACAATGAGCAGTTCTTC.

J is TRBJ1-1 and V is TRBV20-1; D not resolved. The CDR3 spans 13 residues. Per germline, CDR1 DFQATT and CDR2 SNEGSKA (reference sequence). The V gene lost 4 bases and the J gene lost 3 bases, with 12 bases spanning the gap. The CDR3 sequence: CSAKGNGDTEAFF. DNA for the CDR3: TGCAGTGCTAAAGGGAACGGGGACACTGAAGCTTTCTTT.

Of note for this clonotype: One base away lies a much larger clone, so this may be a sequencing read error. The chain joins TRBV20-1 to TRBJ2-1, with D perhaps TRBD2 (6 bases). The CDR3 runs 17 residues. Germline loops: CDR1 DFQATT, CDR2 SNEGSKA (reference sequence). This chain's CDR3 is CSARVLGAGRSHNEQFF. DNA of the CDR3: TGCAGTGCTAGAGTCCTTGGGGCGGGGCGCTCCCACAATGAGCAGTTCTTC.

This chain links TRBV15 with TRBJ2-1, with TRBD2 matching over 14 bases. This CDR3 is built from 16 residues. CDR1 is LNHNV and CDR2 is YYDKDF in the germline V gene (reference sequence). Trimming at V came to 3 bases and at J to 8 bases, leaving 6 bases not matched to a gene. CDR3 sequence: CATSSGLAGGRDEQFF. CDR3 nucleotide sequence: TGTGCCACCAGCAGCGGACTAGCGGGGGGTAGGGATGAGCAGTTCTTC.

V is TRBV7-8 and J is TRBJ1-2; a possible D gene is TRBD1 (6 bases). With 0 bases removed from V and 4 bases from J, the gap between germline ends came to 12 bases. The germline V gene encodes CDR1 SGHVS and CDR2 FQNEAQ. This CDR3 is 15 amino acids long. CDR3 region: CASSLAQDRFYGYTF. The CDR3 nucleotides read TGTGCCAGCAGCTTAGCCCAGGACAGATTCTATGGCTACACCTTC.

This rearrangement joins TRBV7-3 to TRBJ2-5, with 8 positions matching TRBD1. Germline trimming cut 5 bases from V and 2 bases from J; bases unmatched to any gene: 10. The CDR3 consists of 16 residues. Germline V gene data show CDR1 as SGHTA and CDR2 as FQGTGA. CDR3 nucleotides: TGTGCCAGCAGCCCGGAGACACGGACAGGGCAAGAGACCCAGTACTTC. Translating gives CASSPETRTGQETQYF.

This clonotype came up a few times. Germline and junction disagree at one end, which may indicate a read error. The V gene is TRBV5-1, the J gene TRBJ2-7; D is perhaps TRBD1 (6 bases). CDR3 size: 13 residues. Germline V gives CDR1 SGHRS, CDR2 YFSETQ. The CDR3 is CASSLAGVDEQYF. The CDR3 nucleotides read TGTGCCAGCAGTTTGGCAGGGGTAGACGAGCAGTACTTC.

This sequence joins TRBV27 and TRBJ2-7; D possibly corresponds to TRBD2 (6 bases). V was shortened by 3 bases and J by 4 bases, with 13 bases between the two germline ends. Looked up from germline, CDR1 is MNHEY and CDR2 is SMNVEV (reference sequence). This CDR3 has 14 residues. This CDR3 is CASSFGGRRYEQYF. The CDR3 DNA reads TGTGCCAGCAGTTTTGGGGGGAGGAGGTACGAGCAGTACTTC.

The rearrangement uses TRBV6-1 and TRBJ1-2; D gene uncertain. Trimming left V 7 bases short and J 8 bases short, with 8 bases between. CDR3 length equals 10 residues. Germline CDR1 reads MNHNS; CDR2 reads SASEGT. The CDR3 loop reads CASNGWGYTF. For the CDR3, the DNA is TGTGCCAGCAACGGGTGGGGCTACACCTTC.

The rearrangement links TRBV20-1 to TRBJ1-5; D gene uncertain. The CDR3 runs 16 residues. Germline lookup yields CDR1 DFQATT and CDR2 SNEGSKA (reference sequence). Trimming shortened V by 2 bases and J by 1 base, and 15 bases separated the two germline ends. The CDR3 reads CSARSEPESSNQPQHF. CDR3 in DNA: TGCAGTGCTAGATCGGAACCAGAGAGCAGCAATCAGCCCCAGCATTTT.

The V and J genes are TRBV6-2 or TRBV6-3 and TRBJ2-6; D unclear. Germline CDR1 is MNHEY and CDR2 is SVGEGT. V was cut by 6 bases and J by 0 bases, with 12 bases left in between. This CDR3 region has 16 residues. In nucleotides, the CDR3 is TGTGCCAGCAGGGTTTCTGGGAACTCTGGGGCCAACGTCCTGACTTTC. Its protein is CASRVSGNSGANVLTF.

With respect to this clonotype: One junction end disagrees with the germline gene, perhaps due to a read error. The chain carries TRBV5-5 and TRBJ2-4; perhaps TRBD1 as D (5 bases). The CDR3 has 12 residues. Germline CDR1 is SGHKS and CDR2 is YYEKEE (reference sequence). CDR3 bases: TGTGCCGGCAGCTTTTTACAGGAAGAGCAGTACTTC. This codes for CAGSFLQEEQYF. The complete variable domain, with remaining parts taken from reference TRBV5-5 and TRBJ2-4, reads DAGVTQSPTHLIKTRGQQVTLRCSPISGHKSVSWYQQVLGQGPQFIFQYYEKEERGRGNFPDRFSARQFPNYSSELNVNALLLGDSALYLCAGSFLQEEQYFGAGTRLSVL.

In this sample, this clonotype turned up many times. The V and J genes are TRBV7-2 and TRBJ2-7, with TRBD1 matching 9 bases. Per the germline V gene, CDR1 is SGHTA and CDR2 is FQGNSA. The CDR3 runs 15 residues. V gave up 0 bases and J gave up 6 bases; unmatched junction bases: 6. The CDR3 sequence is CASSLAGTGFSEQYF. The CDR3 bases are TGTGCCAGCAGCTTAGCAGGGACAGGGTTCTCCGAGCAGTACTTC.